The clone carrying this TCR beta chain has ten or more counts. This sample stems from a study of T cells after yellow fever vaccination. This CDR3 contains 11 residues. The V end was cut by 8 bases, the J end by 1 base, with 2 bases between. The germline gives CDR1 MNHEY, CDR2 SVGEGT. Template-switching 5'RACE yielded the TCR cDNA; a universal primer site and UMIs were added in the process. TCRdb re-derived calls from the 5' RACE reads in MiXCR, one entry per CDR3 protein. The table includes about 320,000 distinct CDR3 sequences, over 8.5% detected once. This material consisted of CD4+ T cells sorted from PBMCs, taken 45 days after the yellow fever booster vaccination. The V and J genes are TRBV6-2 or TRBV6-3 and TRBJ2-2, with D unresolved. This sequence was found in a man aged 18 to 35 who received the YFV17D yellow fever vaccine. The CDR3 protein is CASGNTGELFF. CDR3 nucleotide sequence: TGTGCCAGCGGGAACACCGGGGAGCTGTTTTTT.